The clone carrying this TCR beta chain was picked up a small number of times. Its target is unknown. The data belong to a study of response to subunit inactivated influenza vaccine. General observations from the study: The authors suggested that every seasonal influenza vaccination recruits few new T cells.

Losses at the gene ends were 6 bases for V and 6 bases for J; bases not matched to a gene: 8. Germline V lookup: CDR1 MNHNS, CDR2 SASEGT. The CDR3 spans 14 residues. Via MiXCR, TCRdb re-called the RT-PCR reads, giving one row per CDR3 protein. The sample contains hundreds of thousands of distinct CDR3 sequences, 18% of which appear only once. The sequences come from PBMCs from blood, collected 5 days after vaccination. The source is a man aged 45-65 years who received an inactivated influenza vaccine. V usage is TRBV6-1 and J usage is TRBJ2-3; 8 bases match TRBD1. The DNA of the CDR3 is TGTGCCAGCAGGGACAGGGCCTTGGTGGATACGCAGTATTTT. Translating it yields CASRDRALVDTQYF.